The rows below give T cell receptor beta chains drawn from one sample of a study of T-cell memory formation after mild COVID-19. TCRdb re-derived calls from the 5' RACE reads in MiXCR, one entry per CDR3 protein. In the table there are a few hundred thousand distinct CDR3 sequences, 15% to 20% of which are singletons. The material sequenced was PBMCs or a T cell subset sorted from them (not recorded which). Source of these receptors: a man younger than 35 who had mild COVID-19 (a few samples of this study predate the infection). Cell type and time point are not known. Each CDR3 is given with its conserved first and last residue. The order of the fields is J gene, V gene, clone size, D gene, CDR3 protein, CDR3 DNA. The D gene is left open where the match is weak. Size values are once, few and many counts, or a class for expanded clones, and some rows have none.

TRBJ2-3 | TRBV28 | few | TRBD2 | CASSPIRLATTDTQYF | TGTGCCAGCAGTCCGATTAGACTAGCCACCACAGATACGCAGTATTTT
TRBJ1-2 | TRBV18 | . | . | CASSPPGHGYTF | TGTGCCAGCTCACCTCCGGGACATGGCTACACCTTC
TRBJ2-5 | TRBV11-1 | once | TRBD2 | CASSRNGLEETQYF | TGTGCCAGCAGCCGCAACGGACTAGAAGAGACCCAGTACTTC
TRBJ2-5 | TRBV7-2 | many | TRBD2 | CAADSASGAMRTQYF | TGTGCCGCGGACTCGGCTAGCGGGGCCATGAGGACCCAGTACTTC
TRBJ2-5 | TRBV5-1 | few | . | CASSLGPPSVGNQETQYF | TGCGCCAGCAGCTTGGGGCCCCCCTCGGTGGGGAACCAAGAGACCCAGTACTTC
TRBJ2-7 | TRBV3-2 | many | . | CASSQDMAGLIVEQYF | TGTGCCAGCAGCCAAGATATGGCGGGGCTCATAGTCGAGCAGTACTTC
TRBJ2-5 | TRBV9 | few | . | CASSGRPGFQETQYF | TGTGCCAGCAGCGGGCGACCAGGGTTCCAAGAGACCCAGTACTTC
TRBJ2-3 | TRBV11-2 | few | TRBD2 | CASSLGGDYTDTQYF | TGTGCCAGCAGCTTAGGGGGGGACTACACAGATACGCAGTATTTT
TRBJ2-5 | TRBV11-2 | few | TRBD1 | CASSSERPTGKETQYF | TGTGCCAGCAGCTCCGAACGTCCGACAGGGAAAGAGACCCAGTACTTC
TRBJ2-3 | TRBV7-8 | few | . | CASSPPVVPTDTQYF | TGTGCCAGCAGCCCCCCCGTTGTGCCCACAGATACGCAGTATTTT
TRBJ2-3 | TRBV9 | few | TRBD2 | CASSVRGDLTDTQYF | TGTGCCAGCAGCGTTCGGGGGGATCTAACAGATACGCAGTATTTT
TRBJ2-1 | TRBV6-6 | few | TRBD1 | CASSDRQGSYNEQFF | TGTGCCAGCAGTGACAGACAGGGATCCTACAATGAGCAGTTCTTC
TRBJ1-2 | TRBV3-1 | . | . | CASSHSRRDYGYTF | TGTGCCAGCAGCCATTCGAGAAGGGACTATGGCTACACCTTC
TRBJ1-1 | TRBV27 | . | TRBD1 | CASRMDRDRSEAFF | TGTGCCAGCAGGATGGACAGGGATCGCAGTGAAGCTTTCTTT
TRBJ2-2 | TRBV6-2/TRBV6-3 | few | TRBD2 | CASSYASGGYTGELFF | TGTGCCAGCAGTTACGCTAGCGGGGGATACACCGGGGAGCTGTTTTTT
TRBJ1-2 | TRBV20-1 | . | . | CSARVDGYGYTF | TGCAGTGCTAGAGTGGATGGCTATGGCTACACCTTC
TRBJ1-3 | TRBV12-3/TRBV12-4 | . | . | CASSFTRSGNTIYF | TGTGCCAGCAGTTTCACACGCTCTGGAAACACCATATATTTT
TRBJ1-4 | TRBV28 | . | . | CASTIRGVDEKLFF | TGTGCCAGCACAATCAGGGGAGTCGATGAAAAACTGTTTTTT
TRBJ1-3 | TRBV7-2 | few | TRBD1 | CASSLTGVGNTIYF | TGTGCCAGCAGCCTGACAGGGGTCGGAAACACCATATATTTT
TRBJ2-6 | TRBV5-1 | few | . | CASSNDLSGANVLTF | TGCGCCAGCAGCAATGATCTCTCTGGGGCCAACGTCCTGACTTTC
TRBJ1-1 | TRBV4-1 | . | . | CASSQVNTNTEAFF | TGCGCCAGCAGCCAAGTAAACACCAACACTGAAGCTTTCTTT
TRBJ1-1 | TRBV6-1 | once | TRBD1 | CASSQGQGTEAFF | TGTGCCAGCAGTCAAGGACAGGGGACTGAAGCTTTCTTT